These 7 T cell receptor beta chains came from one sample sequenced in a study of CD8 T cells in ankylosing spondylitis. Findings and caveats of the study: In ankylosing spondylitis blood, a motif of roughly 8 highly homologous TCR beta variants appeared characteristic.

MiXCR, applied by TCRdb to the 5' RACE reads, yields one record per CDR3 protein. Of around 130,000 distinct CDR3 sequences in the sample, under 20% are singletons; the top ten hold 30% to 35%. No antigen has been identified for these receptors. Input material: blood, either unsorted or a sorted T cell fraction (not recorded which). The receptors were sampled from a male donor with ankylosing spondylitis.

V gene TRBV3-1 combines with J gene TRBJ2-7; 10 bases fit TRBD1. Trimming took 5 bases from V and 1 from J; bases not matched to a gene: 5. Per the germline V gene, CDR1 is LGHDT and CDR2 is YNNKEL (reference sequence). The CDR3 runs to 15 residues. The DNA of the CDR3 is TGTGCCAGCAGCGGTGGGGGACAGGGGTCCTACGAGCAGTACTTC. This gives the protein CASSGGGQGSYEQYF.

This chain joins TRBV20-1 and TRBJ2-7; TRBD2 agrees at 10 bases. Trimming at V came to 0 bases and at J to 1 base, leaving 0 bases not matched to a gene. CDR3 length: 14 residues. Germline V gene sequence: CDR1 DFQATT, CDR2 SNEGSKA (reference sequence). The CDR3 here is CSARELAGSYEQYF. The CDR3 coding sequence is TGCAGTGCTAGAGAACTAGCGGGATCCTACGAGCAGTACTTC.

This clonotype was observed many times. The chain couples TRBV12-3 or TRBV12-4 to TRBJ2-7; unclear D gene. V dropped 3 bases and J dropped 0 bases, with 6 bases sitting between them. This CDR3 has 13 residues. CDR3 loop: CASSFQLSYEQYF. DNA for the CDR3: TGTGCCAGCAGTTTTCAGCTCTCCTACGAGCAGTACTTC.

This clonotype was seen a few times. The CDR3 DNA reads as TGTGCCAGCAGACCACCCGAGCACAATGAGCAGTTCTTC. This encodes CASRPPEHNEQFF. V gene TRBV28 combines with J gene TRBJ2-1; D is unresolved. This CDR3 is 13 amino acids long. V shed 6 bases and J shed 5 bases, with 11 bases lying between them. Germline assignment: CDR1 MDHEN and CDR2 SYDVKM.

The sample holds a few counts of this clonotype. The chain has TRBV30 and TRBJ2-7; D is unresolved. Germline CDR1 is GTSNPN and CDR2 is SVGIG (reference sequence). CDR3 length: 12 residues. Trimming stripped 1 base from V and 3 bases from J, with 7 bases between. The CDR3 loop is CAWSGASYEQYF. The CDR3 bases are TGTGCCTGGAGTGGAGCGAGCTACGAGCAGTACTTC.

The rearrangement links TRBV2 to TRBJ2-1; 13 nucleotides align to TRBD2. Germline V gene lookup returns CDR1 SNHLY and CDR2 FYNNEI. Unmatched junction bases numbered 9, after V lost 7 bases and J lost 3 bases. The CDR3 sequence is 17 residues long. This CDR3 is CASIRTSGSGGYNEQFF. As DNA, the CDR3 is TGTGCCAGCATTAGGACTAGCGGGAGTGGAGGCTACAATGAGCAGTTCTTC.

This clonotype was recorded a few times. The CDR3 DNA follows: TGTGCCAGCAGTCTATACCGGGACCTAGCGGTGAATACGCAGTATTTT. Encoded protein: CASSLYRDLAVNTQYF. V gene TRBV14 combines with J gene TRBJ2-3, with TRBD2 matching over 7 bases. This CDR3 has 16 residues. Germline V gene lookup returns CDR1 SGHDN and CDR2 FVKESK. V gave up 6 bases and J gave up 7 bases; unmatched junction bases: 16.